Each of the 14 T cell receptor beta chains below was sequenced from the same sample in a study of identical twins. TCRdb re-called the 5' RACE reads through MiXCR, storing one row per CDR3 protein. The data contain 700,000 to 950,000 distinct CDR3 sequences, approximately 13% of them singletons. These data also featured in a second study, about yellow fever vaccine responses in identical twins.

The sequenced sample consisted of PBMCs. These receptors originate from a woman between 18 and 29 years old in good health.

This clonotype occurred a few times. J is TRBJ1-3 and V is TRBV3-1; no clear D. Trimming cost V 0 bases and J 8 bases, with 5 bases left between them. Germline V gene lookup returns CDR1 LGHDT and CDR2 YNNKEL (reference sequence). The CDR3 is 12 amino acids. The CDR3 DNA follows: TGTGCCAGCAGCCAAGAGTACGACACCATATATTTT. This encodes CASSQEYDTIYF.

This clonotype came up many times. This chain connects TRBV6-5 to TRBJ1-3; D ambiguous. Germline V CDR1 and CDR2: MNHEY, SVGAGI. V gave up 4 bases and J gave up 1 base, with 11 bases separating them. The CDR3 covers 15 residues. The CDR3 sequence is CASSSKQKSGNTIYF. The DNA of the CDR3 is TGTGCCAGCAGTTCGAAGCAGAAATCTGGAAACACCATATATTTT.

The V and J genes are TRBV28 and TRBJ2-2, with D tentatively TRBD1 (6 bases). CDR1 and CDR2 (germline): MDHEN, SYDVKM. The CDR3 sequence is 15 residues long. The V and J ends lost 5 bases and 4 bases respectively, with 14 bases between them. The DNA for the CDR3 is TGTGCCAGCAGTGCCCAAACAGGGCCCACCGGGGAGCTGTTTTTT. Amino acid sequence: CASSAQTGPTGELFF.

The V gene is TRBV20-1, the J gene TRBJ2-2; D uncertain. Germline assignment: CDR1 DFQATT and CDR2 SNEGSKA (reference sequence). V was cut by 7 bases and J by 1 base, with 10 bases left in between. The CDR3 contains 13 residues. In DNA form, the CDR3 reads TGCAGTGTCAGACGGGTGAACACCGGGGAGCTGTTTTTT. Its protein product is CSVRRVNTGELFF.

This clonotype was picked up a small number of times. The chain combines TRBV7-9 with TRBJ1-4; weak D call: TRBD1 (5 bases). Trimming pared 3 bases from V and 8 bases from J, leaving 16 bases between. CDR3 size: 15 residues. Germline V CDR1 and CDR2: SEHNR, FQNEAQ (reference sequence). The DNA of the CDR3 is TGTGCCAGCAGCTTCGCGGGACCGTGGCCCGAAAAACTGTTTTTT. Encoded protein: CASSFAGPWPEKLFF.

The table lists this clonotype with many counts. This chain uses TRBV4-1 with TRBJ2-2; D might be TRBD1 or TRBD2, each matching 5 bases. This CDR3 comprises 14 residues. Trimming removed 4 bases from V and 4 bases from J, with 10 bases in between. CDR1 is MGHRA and CDR2 is YSYEKL in the germline V gene. CDR3 region: CASSRDRLTGELFF. CDR3 DNA: TGCGCCAGCAGCCGGGACCGACTCACCGGGGAGCTGTTTTTT.

This clonotype was seen only a few times. V is TRBV12-3 or TRBV12-4 and J is TRBJ2-7; possibly TRBD1 for D (5 bases). The CDR3 has 14 residues. Trimming cost V 3 bases and J 2 bases, with 11 bases left between them. In DNA form, the CDR3 reads TGTGCCAGCAGTTTGCAGGGATTAACCTACGAGCAGTACTTC. Translated: CASSLQGLTYEQYF.

This clonotype appeared a few times. V and J are TRBV18 and TRBJ2-1; D gene ambiguous. In germline, CDR1 is KGHSH, CDR2 LQKENI. The germline V and J ends were trimmed by 3 bases and 10 bases, with 13 bases remaining between them. The CDR3 covers 13 residues. The CDR3 region has the DNA TGTGCCAGCTCACCCTCCCGAGCGCGGGAGCAGTTCTTC. It specifies CASSPSRAREQFF.

This rearrangement joins TRBV23-1 to TRBJ2-6; 9 nucleotides agree with TRBD1. TRBV23-1 is known as an ORF, though its function is uncertain. The CDR3 loop spans 20 amino acids. Trimming took 2 bases from V and 0 from J; bases not matched to a gene: 11. The CDR3 region has the DNA TGCGCCAGCAGTCAAGAGTCTTGGGGACAGGGAACCTCTGGGGCCAACGTCCTGACTTTC. It specifies CASSQESWGQGTSGANVLTF.

This rearrangement joins TRBV11-2 to TRBJ2-7; 15 nucleotides match TRBD2. CDR1 is SGHAT, CDR2 FQNNGV, per germline. This CDR3 comprises 16 residues. V gave up 5 bases and J gave up 6 bases; unmatched junction bases: 8. Here the CDR3 reads CASSTGLAGGRSEQYF. The CDR3 nucleotides are TGTGCCAGCAGCACCGGACTAGCGGGAGGGCGGAGCGAGCAGTACTTC.

This clonotype showed up just a few times. The CDR3: CASTPREGETSRIYNEQFF. Here the CDR3 DNA reads TGTGCCAGCACTCCTCGAGAGGGGGAGACTAGTAGAATCTACAATGAGCAGTTCTTC. The chain uses TRBV12-3 or TRBV12-4 and TRBJ2-1; D is tentatively TRBD1 or TRBD2 (6 bases each). The ends were cut back, 7 bases at V and 3 bases at J, with 28 bases in the middle. The CDR3 has 19 residues.

Only a few counts were recorded for this clonotype. The chain has TRBV6-2 or TRBV6-3 and TRBJ2-7, with D maybe TRBD2 (5 bases). Per germline, CDR1 MNHEY and CDR2 SVGEGT. The CDR3 consists of 15 residues. Trimming took off 3 bases at V and 0 bases at J, with 12 bases between the two ends. The CDR3 DNA follows: TGTGCCAGCAGTTATGGGAGCGAACACTCCTACGAGCAGTACTTC. Its translation: CASSYGSEHSYEQYF.

The CDR3 DNA reads as TGCGCCAGCAGCCTGACAGGGACAACTGGAAACACCATATATTTT. Protein: CASSLTGTTGNTIYF. The chain links TRBV5-1 to TRBJ1-3, with 7 bases fitting TRBD1. Trimming at V came to 4 bases and at J to 2 bases, leaving 6 bases not matched to a gene. Germline V gene data show CDR1 as SGHRS and CDR2 as YFSETQ. The CDR3 totals 15 residues. Full variable domain (outside the CDR3, taken from reference TRBV5-1 and TRBJ1-3): KAGVTQTPRYLIKTRGQQVTLSCSPISGHRSVSWYQQTPGQGLQFLFEYFSETQRNKGNFPGRFSGRQFSNSRSEMNVSTLELGDSALYLCASSLTGTTGNTIYFGEGSWLTVV.

This chain links TRBV3-1 with TRBJ2-7; tentatively, D is TRBD2 (5 bases). Germline lookup yields CDR1 LGHDT and CDR2 YNNKEL (reference sequence). Trimming shortened V by 2 bases and J by 2 bases, and 10 bases separated the two germline ends. This CDR3 region has 14 residues. CDR3 sequence: CASSQSRGPYEQYV. Here the CDR3 DNA reads TGTGCCAGCAGCCAAAGTCGCGGGCCCTACGAGCAGTACGTC.